One T cell receptor (beta chain) is described in this entry. The antigen remains undetermined. This record belongs to a study of beta chain features in type 1 diabetes. In the study overall: Across all samples, about 110,000,000 sorted cells were examined.

Findings and limits, study-wide: All four CD4+ subsets of Type 1 diabetes patients contained TCRB CDR3s that were moderately but significantly shorter.

CDR1 and CDR2 (germline): SGDLS, YYNGEE. J lost 8 bases, V lost 0 bases, and 6 bases had no gene match. The CDR3 consists of 14 residues. The whole isolated RNA underwent reverse transcription, so sequencing captured expressed TCRB transcripts. Profiling relied on immunoSEQ multiplex PCR, and the TCRdb table lists in-frame clones only, not all of them. The sample contains around 600,000 clones, around an eighth of which appear only once. Central memory, naive, regulatory and stem cell-like memory CD4+ cells were sorted by CD45RO/CCR7/CD25/CD127/CD95/CD27. The sequence came from a young man with type 1 diabetes. The rearrangement joins TRBV9 to TRBJ1-2; 8 nucleotides match TRBD1. Sequenced input: naive CD4+ T cells from blood. The DNA for the CDR3 is TGTGCCAGCAGCGTAGTCGAGACAGGGGTCGGCTACACCTTC. Its protein product is CASSVVETGVGYTF.